The subject of this entry is one T cell receptor (beta chain). What it binds is not known. CDR1 and CDR2 from the germline V gene are MNHNS and SASEGT. The V end was cut by 3 bases, the J end by 0 bases, with 12 bases between. This CDR3 contains 15 residues. This sample was included in a study of T cell responses to AZD1222 COVID-19 vaccine. Assay used: immunoSEQ multiplex PCR; TCRdb lists only in-frame clones, some missing. The sample lists fewer than 120,000 clones; around 92% were seen once. Study-level findings and limits: Clonal diversity may have been underestimated in mostly white British donors. Two AZD1222 doses significantly raised spike-specific TCR breadth and depth over controls. Of the AZD1222 recipients, only five to seven were seropositive at baseline.

This sample comprised peripheral blood, obtained on day 0 of AZD1222 vaccination. The chain is built from TRBV6-1 and TRBJ2-7; no clear D gene. The clonotype was recovered from an adult in good health. The CDR3 is CASSEGYLSSYEQYF. Written as DNA, the CDR3 is TGTGCCAGCAGTGAGGGATACTTAAGCTCCTACGAGCAGTACTTC.